This TCR beta chain was documented in a study of blood T cell repertoires in COVID-19. Study-wide background: Acute-phase and convalescent COVID-19 samples originated in the United States, Italy and Spain. T cells, B-cell-depleted T cells, or PBMCs supplied cDNA or gDNA.

Original analysis: Using reference gene primer amplification, nucleated cell counts were estimated. Here immunoSEQ multiplex PCR was the method, and the copy in TCRdb shows in-frame clones only, minus some. The DNA gave D and trimming, while V, J and clone size come from that table. The sample consists of 95,000 to 120,000 clones, roughly 85% of them appearing once. Germline values: CDR1 SGHTA, CDR2 FQGNSA. CDR3 length equals 16 residues. Trimming cost V 5 bases and J 2 bases, with 19 bases left between them. The sequence came from a man between 35 and 55 years old with acute or convalescent COVID-19. Material: peripheral blood. This chain joins TRBV7-2 and TRBJ2-7, with D perhaps TRBD2 (6 bases). The CDR3 region has the DNA TGTGCCAGCAGCCCCGAGGAAGGGACGGGGGCCTACGAGCAGTACTTC. This codes for CASSPEEGTGAYEQYF. Based on the CDR3 plus reference TRBV7-2 and TRBJ2-7, the full variable domain is GAGVSQSPSNKVTEKGKDVELRCDPISGHTALYWYRQSLGQGLEFLIYFQGNSAPDKSGLPSDRFSAERTGGSVSTLTIQRTQQEDSAVYLCASSPEEGTGAYEQYFGPGTRLTVT.